These 27 T cell receptor beta chains share one sample of origin, sequenced in a study of shared clonotypes between healthy human individuals. The assay was immunoSEQ multiplex PCR, and TCRdb's table has in-frame clones only and misses some. Of over a million clones in the sample, 95% to 99% were seen once. Material: naive CD4+ T cells sorted from blood. The subset: CD45RA+ positively selected. The receptor set was obtained from a man in his thirties or forties in good health.

The rearrangement joins TRBV5-6 to TRBJ1-1, with a tentative D call TRBD1 (5 bases). The CDR3 contains 15 residues. Between the trimmed V and J ends, which lost 2 bases and 5 bases, there was a span of 16 bases. Germline V CDR1 and CDR2: SGHDT, YYEEEE. CDR3: CASSFSPGEGTEAFF. The CDR3 DNA is TGTGCCAGCAGCTTCTCCCCGGGGGAGGGTACTGAAGCTTTCTTT.

This clone appeared a single time. This chain connects TRBV7-3 to TRBJ1-1; D is unresolved. In germline, CDR1 is SGHTA, CDR2 FQGTGA. CDR3 size: 13 residues. Trimming took 2 bases from V and 3 from J, leaving 7 bases between them. CDR3 in amino acids: CASSLQSDTEAFF. The CDR3 DNA is TGTGCCAGCAGCTTACAGTCGGACACTGAAGCTTTCTTT.

The chain carries TRBV18 and TRBJ2-1; 7 bases are a match to TRBD1. Germline CDR1 is KGHSH and CDR2 is LQKENI. Trimming took 5 bases from V and 8 from J; bases not matched to a gene: 6. The CDR3 loop spans 13 amino acids. The CDR3, as DNA: TGTGCCAGCTCAAGACAGGGAACGGATGAGCAGTTCTTC. Its translation: CASSRQGTDEQFF.

This clone was found once. This chain uses TRBV10-2 with TRBJ2-7; D is undetermined. Looked up from germline, CDR1 is WSHSY and CDR2 is SAAADI. The V end lost 4 bases, the J end lost 3 bases, and 7 bases lay between the germline ends. The CDR3 has 12 residues. The CDR3 spells CASSGLYYEQYF. The CDR3 nucleotides read TGCGCCAGCAGTGGACTCTACTACGAGCAGTACTTC.

The chain uses TRBV2 and TRBJ2-5; 8 bases are a match to TRBD1. The CDR3 totals 15 residues. Losses at the gene ends were 8 bases for V and 2 bases for J; bases not matched to a gene: 10. Germline V lookup: CDR1 SNHLY, CDR2 FYNNEI. The CDR3 coding sequence is TGTGCCAGCCGTTTGGGGACAGGACAACAAGAGACCCAGTACTTC. Its translation: CASRLGTGQQETQYF.

Remarks on this clone: The sample has other DNA sequences that encode this CDR3 too. The gene calls are TRBV6-5 and TRBJ2-3; D is uncertain. The CDR3 loop spans 14 amino acids. V was clipped by 2 bases and J by 0 bases, with 6 bases between them. CDR1 MNHEY and CDR2 SVGAGI come from the germline V gene. The CDR3 here is CASSYAGSTDTQYF. In DNA form, the CDR3 reads TGTGCCAGCAGTTACGCAGGTAGCACAGATACGCAGTATTTT.

This CDR3 reads CASSEPQGGRAGELFF. The CDR3 DNA reads as TGTGCCAGCAGTGAACCCCAAGGGGGCCGGGCCGGGGAGCTGTTTTTT. The rearrangement links TRBV25-1 to TRBJ2-2; 7 nucleotides match TRBD1. CDR3 length: 16 amino acids. Looked up from germline, CDR1 is MGHDK and CDR2 is SYGVNS. J was trimmed by 6 bases and V by 2 bases; bases with no gene match: 9.

The V call is TRBV5-1, the J call TRBJ1-1; D possibly corresponds to TRBD1 (5 bases). Per germline, CDR1 SGHRS and CDR2 YFSETQ. V lost 4 bases and J lost 4, with 14 bases in between. The CDR3 consists of 14 residues. The CDR3 sequence: CASSMTGDRTEAFF. In DNA form, the CDR3 reads TGCGCCAGCAGCATGACGGGGGACCGCACTGAAGCTTTCTTT.

The genes are TRBV5-1 and TRBJ2-5, with D possibly being TRBD1 (5 bases). From germline, CDR1 is SGHRS and CDR2 YFSETQ. CDR3 length: 11 amino acids. Trimming took off 0 bases at V and 9 bases at J, with 6 bases between the two ends. CDR3 protein: CASSLEGPQYF. CDR3 nucleotides: TGCGCCAGCAGCTTGGAGGGGCCCCAGTACTTC.

The gene calls are TRBV2 and TRBJ2-5; no definite D call. Germline V gene sequence: CDR1 SNHLY, CDR2 FYNNEI. V was trimmed by 4 bases and J by 1 base, leaving 7 bases between them. The CDR3 is 13 amino acids. The CDR3 loop is CASSGEIQETQYF. The CDR3 nucleotides read TGTGCCAGCAGTGGCGAGATCCAAGAGACCCAGTACTTC.

CDR3 DNA: TGCGCCAGCAGCTTCGGACAGGGTAATTATGGCTACACCTTC. Translating it yields CASSFGQGNYGYTF. The V gene is TRBV5-1, the J gene TRBJ1-2; 8 positions agree with TRBD1. Trimming removed 2 bases from V and 5 bases from J; junction bases left unmatched: 5. Germline values: CDR1 SGHRS, CDR2 YFSETQ. The CDR3 loop spans 14 amino acids.

The rearrangement uses TRBV19 and TRBJ2-1; 10 bases match TRBD1. Germline V gives CDR1 LNHDA, CDR2 SQIVND (reference sequence). J lost 5 bases, V lost 7 bases, and 14 bases had no gene match. CDR3 length equals 17 residues. CDR3 in DNA: TGTGCCAGTACCAGGGGTTGGCTGGGACAGGGGAACAATGAGCAGTTCTTC. It codes for CASTRGWLGQGNNEQFF.

This clone was seen a single time. The gene calls are TRBV5-1 and TRBJ1-5; D may be TRBD1 (5 bases). V gave up 3 bases and J gave up 6 bases, with 16 bases separating them. CDR3 length: 15 residues. CDR1 and CDR2 (germline): SGHRS, YFSETQ. CDR3 sequence (DNA): TGCGCCAGCAGCTGGGGACCACCCGGTGGTCAGCCCCAGCATTTT. It is translated as CASSWGPPGGQPQHF.

The J gene is TRBJ2-7, the V gene TRBV10-3; either TRBD1 or TRBD2 may supply D (6 bases each). Deletions cut 10 bases from V and 3 bases from J, with 10 bases between. The CDR3 runs 11 residues. Germline-derived CDR1 and CDR2 are ENHRY and SYGVKD. CDR3 sequence reads: CATEGGYEQYF. CDR3 in DNA: TGTGCCACCGAGGGGGGCTACGAGCAGTACTTC.

For this clone: The same CDR3 also results from other DNA sequences found in this sample. The CDR3 protein is CASSPRPMNTEAFF. CDR3 DNA: TGTGCCAGCAGCCCCAGACCCATGAACACTGAAGCTTTCTTT. The rearrangement links TRBV9 to TRBJ1-1; no clear D. The length of the CDR3 is 14 residues. V was pared by 4 bases and J by 0 bases, with 10 bases between. The germline gives CDR1 SGDLS, CDR2 YYNGEE.

V usage is TRBV5-5 and J usage is TRBJ2-7; D unresolved. Germline V gives CDR1 SGHKS, CDR2 YYEKEE (reference sequence). CDR3 length equals 13 residues. Trimming took 4 bases from V and 1 from J, leaving 9 bases between them. The CDR3 loop reads CASSLMASYEQYF. DNA of the CDR3: TGTGCCAGCAGCCTGATGGCGTCCTACGAGCAGTACTTC.

A note on this clone: The sample holds other DNA sequences that translate to the same CDR3. J is TRBJ1-2 and V is TRBV2; D remains unclear. The CDR3 runs to 13 residues. The germline V and J ends were trimmed by 5 bases and 2 bases, with 9 bases remaining between them. Germline CDR1 SNHLY, CDR2 FYNNEI. Written as DNA, the CDR3 is TGTGCCAGCAGTCCGGACGGAAACTATGGCTACACCTTC. It specifies CASSPDGNYGYTF.

CDR3 DNA sequence: TGCAGCGGATCGGCTAGCACAGATACGCAGTATTTT. Translation: CSGSASTDTQYF. The V call is TRBV29-1, the J call TRBJ2-3; D not resolved. Germline V gene data show CDR1 as SQVTM and CDR2 as ANQGSEA. This CDR3 is built from 12 residues. Trimming removed 7 bases from V and 0 bases from J, with 8 bases in between.

The rearrangement joins TRBV10-3 to TRBJ2-1, with 7 bases aligning to TRBD2. The CDR3 is 17 amino acids. The V gene end was trimmed by 10 bases and the J gene end by 0 bases; junction bases not matched to a gene: 15. The germline gives CDR1 ENHRY, CDR2 SYGVKD. CDR3 protein: CATKDTSAESSYNEQFF. Written as DNA, the CDR3 is TGTGCCACCAAAGATACTAGCGCAGAATCCTCCTACAATGAGCAGTTCTTC.

V usage is TRBV19 and J usage is TRBJ1-2; 8 positions match TRBD1. The V gene's germline CDR1 is LNHDA and CDR2 SQIVND (reference sequence). With V trimmed by 8 bases and J by 4 bases, 6 bases remained unmatched. There are 13 residues in the CDR3. The CDR3 here is CASRRTGIYGYTF. CDR3 nucleotides: TGTGCCAGTCGTCGGACAGGGATCTATGGCTACACCTTC.

The chain recombines TRBV5-1 with TRBJ2-7, with D tentatively TRBD1 (6 bases). The length of the CDR3 is 15 residues. V dropped 0 bases and J dropped 1 base, with 11 bases sitting between them. Germline CDR1 reads SGHRS; CDR2 reads YFSETQ. Here the CDR3 DNA reads TGCGCCAGCAGCTTGGGGGGGACACATTCCTACGAGCAGTACTTC. Its protein product is CASSLGGTHSYEQYF. The complete variable domain, with remaining parts taken from reference TRBV5-1 and TRBJ2-7, reads KAGVTQTPRYLIKTRGQQVTLSCSPISGHRSVSWYQQTPGQGLQFLFEYFSETQRNKGNFPGRFSGRQFSNSRSEMNVSTLELGDSALYLCASSLGGTHSYEQYFGPGTRLTVT.

The CDR3 is CASSLASVGTDTQYF. CDR3 nucleotide sequence: TGTGCCAGCAGCTTAGCGTCAGTTGGCACAGATACGCAGTATTTT. The chain joins TRBV7-9 to TRBJ2-3, with D hard to call. V was shortened by 0 bases and J by 1 base, with 8 bases between the two germline ends. The CDR3 loop spans 15 amino acids. Looked up from germline, CDR1 is SEHNR and CDR2 is FQNEAQ (reference sequence).

The gene calls are TRBV28 and TRBJ1-5; 9 bases are a match to TRBD1. With V trimmed by 3 bases and J by 6 bases, 6 bases remained unmatched. The germline V gene encodes CDR1 MDHEN and CDR2 SYDVKM. The CDR3 runs to 15 residues. The CDR3 loop reads CASSLWETGGQPQHF. The DNA for the CDR3 is TGTGCCAGCAGTTTGTGGGAGACAGGGGGTCAGCCCCAGCATTTT.

The chain recombines TRBV7-2 with TRBJ2-7; TRBD2 matches at 8 bases. Germline V lookup: CDR1 SGHTA, CDR2 FQGNSA. V was pared by 6 bases and J by 2 bases, with 15 bases of the junction left unmatched. CDR3 length: 17 amino acids. The CDR3 DNA sequence: TGTGCCAGCAGGGGATGGGGGTCTAGCGGGTCTACCTACGAGCAGTACTTC. Amino acids: CASRGWGSSGSTYEQYF.

The rearrangement links TRBV29-1 to TRBJ1-5; possibly TRBD1 for D (5 bases). This CDR3 comprises 13 residues. The germline CDR1 and CDR2 sequences are SQVTM and ANQGSEA. The ends were cut back, 5 bases at V and 7 bases at J, with 15 bases in the middle. This CDR3 is CSVSPGPHQPQHF. The CDR3 bases are TGCAGCGTTTCCCCGGGGCCCCACCAGCCCCAGCATTTT.

The V gene is TRBV7-2, the J gene TRBJ2-7; no firm D call. Germline values: CDR1 SGHTA, CDR2 FQGNSA. V was trimmed by 1 base and J by 1 base, leaving 8 bases between them. This CDR3 spans 14 amino acids. For the CDR3, the DNA is TGTGCCAGCAGCTTAGATTGGGCTTCCTACGAGCAGTACTTC. Protein sequence: CASSLDWASYEQYF.

The CDR3 DNA reads TGTGCCAGTAGTATAGGCCCCGGACTACAGGGAAAACTGTTTTTT. It translates to CASSIGPGLQGKLFF. The chain combines TRBV19 with TRBJ1-4; tentatively, D is TRBD1 (6 bases). The V gene's germline CDR1 is LNHDA and CDR2 SQIVND (reference sequence). V shed 1 base and J shed 10 bases, with 16 bases lying between them. This CDR3 is 15 amino acids long.